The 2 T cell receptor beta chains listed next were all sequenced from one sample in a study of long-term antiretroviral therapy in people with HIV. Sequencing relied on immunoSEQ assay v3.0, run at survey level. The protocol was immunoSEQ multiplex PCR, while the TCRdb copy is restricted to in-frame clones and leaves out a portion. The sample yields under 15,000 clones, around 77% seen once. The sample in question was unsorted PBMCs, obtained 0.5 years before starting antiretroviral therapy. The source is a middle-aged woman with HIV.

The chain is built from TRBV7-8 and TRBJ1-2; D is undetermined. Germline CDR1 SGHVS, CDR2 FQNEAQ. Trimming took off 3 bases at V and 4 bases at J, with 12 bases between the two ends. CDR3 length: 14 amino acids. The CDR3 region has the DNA TGTGCCAGCAGCTTGACATCTTTTGGCTATGGCTACACCTTC. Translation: CASSLTSFGYGYTF.

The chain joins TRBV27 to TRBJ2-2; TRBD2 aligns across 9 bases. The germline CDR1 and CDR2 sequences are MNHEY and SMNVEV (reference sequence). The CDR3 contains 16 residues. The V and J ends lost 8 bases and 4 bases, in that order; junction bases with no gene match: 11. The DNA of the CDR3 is TGTGCCAGCTCCACCTTAGCGGGAGTGGGCACCGGGGAGCTGTTTTTT. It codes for CASSTLAGVGTGELFF.